The clone carrying this T cell receptor beta chain appeared a few times. The antigen remains unidentified. The sample originates from a study of response to subunit inactivated influenza vaccine. Study-wide findings and caveats: Seasonal influenza vaccination, on each occasion, was suggested by the authors to recruit few new T cells.

In germline, CDR1 is KGHDR, CDR2 SFDVKD. CDR3 length: 14 residues. Trimming shortened V by 4 bases and J by 4 bases, and 12 bases separated the two germline ends. One entry per CDR3 protein results from TCRdb running MiXCR on the RT-PCR reads. The data contain around 490,000 distinct CDR3 sequences, about 8% of them seen just once; the ten biggest clones take up around 13%. Sequencing was performed on PBMCs from blood, taken less than 30 months after vaccination. This TCR came from a man between 50 and 75 years old who received an inactivated influenza vaccine. The chain combines TRBV24-1 with TRBJ2-5, with D maybe TRBD1 (6 bases). Here the CDR3 DNA reads TGTGCCACCAGTGACAGGGGACACGCAGAGACCCAGTACTTC. Amino acid sequence: CATSDRGHAETQYF.